Below, 12 T cell receptor beta chains from the same sample are listed, as sequenced in a study of blood T cell repertoires in COVID-19. Produced via immunoSEQ multiplex PCR; TCRdb's table is partial and in-frame only. The data contain some 300,000 clones, about 89% of them singletons. Sequenced input: PBMCs or T cells enriched from blood (not recorded which). The receptor source for this set is a woman between 40 and 50 years old who had recovered from COVID-19.

This chain uses TRBV5-8 with TRBJ2-5, with D possibly matching TRBD2 (5 bases). V lost 5 bases and J 5 bases, leaving 19 bases between the germline ends. Per germline, CDR1 SGHTS and CDR2 YDEGEE. The CDR3 has 15 amino acids. In nucleotides, the CDR3 is TGTGCCAGCAGTCCCGGTGGAGGATTCGGGGAGACCCAGTACTTC. It codes for CASSPGGGFGETQYF.

This chain connects TRBV15 to TRBJ1-5; D call uncertain. Trimming took 0 bases from V and 3 from J, leaving 9 bases between them. Germline values: CDR1 LNHNV, CDR2 YYDKDF (reference sequence). This CDR3 has 15 residues. CDR3 sequence: CATSRDGTYNQPQHF. CDR3 DNA sequence: TGTGCCACCAGCAGAGATGGTACCTACAATCAGCCCCAGCATTTT.

CDR3 residues: CASSFRGAVETQYF. In DNA form, the CDR3 reads TGTGCCAGCAGTTTCAGGGGGGCCGTAGAGACCCAGTACTTC. The chain recombines TRBV6-5 with TRBJ2-5; D may be TRBD1 (7 bases). Germline V gene data show CDR1 as MNHEY and CDR2 as SVGAGI. V lost 4 bases and J lost 4, with 13 bases in between. The CDR3 is 14 amino acids.

The rearrangement uses TRBV28 and TRBJ1-5, with a tentative D call TRBD1 (5 bases). The CDR3 totals 16 residues. V lost 3 bases and J lost 2, with 14 bases in between. Germline lookup yields CDR1 MDHEN and CDR2 SYDVKM. The CDR3 region has the DNA TGTGCCAGCAGTTTTGTAGGGGCTTTTGGCAATCAGCCCCAGCATTTT. This gives the protein CASSFVGAFGNQPQHF. The whole variable domain, remainder taken from reference TRBV28 and TRBJ1-5, is DVKVTQSSRYLVKRTGEKVFLECVQDMDHENMFWYRQDPGLGLRLIYFSYDVKMKEKGDIPEGYSVSREKKERFSLILESASTNQTSMYLCASSFVGAFGNQPQHFGDGTRLSIL.

The chain is built from TRBV27 and TRBJ2-2, with a possible D match to TRBD1 (6 bases). CDR1 is MNHEY, CDR2 SMNVEV, per germline (reference sequence). The V gene lost 1 base and the J gene lost 1 base, with 7 bases spanning the gap. There are 15 residues in the CDR3. The CDR3: CASSLYRENTGELFF. The CDR3 DNA reads TGTGCCAGCAGTTTATACAGGGAGAACACCGGGGAGCTGTTTTTT.

J is TRBJ2-2 and V is TRBV4-1, with 7 positions matching TRBD2. V lost 0 bases, J lost 1 base, and 11 bases stayed unmatched. Germline V CDR1 and CDR2: MGHRA, YSYEKL. The CDR3 consists of 19 residues. The CDR3: CASSQDHIGAGRNTGELFF. The CDR3 nucleotides are TGCGCCAGCAGCCAAGATCACATCGGAGCGGGACGGAACACCGGGGAGCTGTTTTTT.

CDR3 loop: CASSPDRGVSYEQYF. In DNA, the CDR3 is TGTGCCAGCAGCCCCGACAGGGGCGTTTCCTACGAGCAGTACTTC. This sequence joins TRBV11-2 and TRBJ2-7, with 8 bases identical to TRBD1. Germline-derived CDR1 and CDR2 are SGHAT and FQNNGV. V trimming: 5 bases; J trimming: 1 base; junction bases outside the gene matches: 7. The CDR3 sequence is 15 residues long.

The chain is built from TRBV4-3 and TRBJ2-3; possibly TRBD2 for D (6 bases). The CDR3 has 15 amino acids. V lost 5 bases and J 2 bases, leaving 14 bases between the germline ends. Germline V gene sequence: CDR1 LGHNA, CDR2 YSLEER. This CDR3 is CASSSLAGNTDTQYF. Here the CDR3 DNA reads TGCGCCAGCAGCTCCCTGGCGGGAAACACAGATACGCAGTATTTT.

The CDR3 nucleotides are TGTGCCAGCAGTGACCCCATTGACAGGGCACGCTCCTACGAGCAGTACTTC. Its translation is CASSDPIDRARSYEQYF. This chain links TRBV2 with TRBJ2-7; the match to TRBD1 covers 7 bases. This CDR3 has 17 residues. Germline lookup yields CDR1 SNHLY and CDR2 FYNNEI. The ends lost 3 bases at V and 0 bases at J; junction bases unmatched: 11. Based on the CDR3 plus reference TRBV2 and TRBJ2-7, the full variable domain is EPEVTQTPSHQVTQMGQEVILRCVPISNHLYFYWYRQILGQKVEFLVSFYNNEISEKSEIFDDQFSVERPDGSNFTLKIRSTKLEDSAMYFCASSDPIDRARSYEQYFGPGTRLTVT.

The chain uses TRBV25-1 and TRBJ2-7, with 9 nucleotides matching TRBD1. This CDR3 comprises 15 residues. J lost 4 bases, V lost 4 bases, and 8 bases had no gene match. Germline values: CDR1 MGHDK, CDR2 SYGVNS. DNA of the CDR3: TGTGCCAGCAGTGCACCGGGACAGGGAGGATACGAGCAGTACTTC. It yields the protein CASSAPGQGGYEQYF.

The chain couples TRBV12-3 or TRBV12-4 to TRBJ2-2; perhaps TRBD2 as D (5 bases). The CDR3 consists of 11 residues. Trimming removed 6 bases from V and 13 bases from J, with 12 bases in between. The CDR3 sequence: CASSRTVGLFF. The CDR3 nucleotides are TGTGCCAGCAGCCGGACTGTGGGGCTGTTTTTT.

The chain uses TRBV3-1 (or the pseudogene TRBV3-2) and TRBJ1-6, with D possibly TRBD1 on 5 matching bases. This CDR3 has 14 amino acids. Germline V gives CDR1 LGHDT, CDR2 YNNKEL (reference sequence). Trimming removed 2 bases from V and 8 bases from J, with 10 bases in between. The CDR3 spells CASSQSQGYSPLHF. CDR3 nucleotides: TGTGCCAGCAGCCAAAGTCAGGGTTATTCACCCCTCCACTTT.